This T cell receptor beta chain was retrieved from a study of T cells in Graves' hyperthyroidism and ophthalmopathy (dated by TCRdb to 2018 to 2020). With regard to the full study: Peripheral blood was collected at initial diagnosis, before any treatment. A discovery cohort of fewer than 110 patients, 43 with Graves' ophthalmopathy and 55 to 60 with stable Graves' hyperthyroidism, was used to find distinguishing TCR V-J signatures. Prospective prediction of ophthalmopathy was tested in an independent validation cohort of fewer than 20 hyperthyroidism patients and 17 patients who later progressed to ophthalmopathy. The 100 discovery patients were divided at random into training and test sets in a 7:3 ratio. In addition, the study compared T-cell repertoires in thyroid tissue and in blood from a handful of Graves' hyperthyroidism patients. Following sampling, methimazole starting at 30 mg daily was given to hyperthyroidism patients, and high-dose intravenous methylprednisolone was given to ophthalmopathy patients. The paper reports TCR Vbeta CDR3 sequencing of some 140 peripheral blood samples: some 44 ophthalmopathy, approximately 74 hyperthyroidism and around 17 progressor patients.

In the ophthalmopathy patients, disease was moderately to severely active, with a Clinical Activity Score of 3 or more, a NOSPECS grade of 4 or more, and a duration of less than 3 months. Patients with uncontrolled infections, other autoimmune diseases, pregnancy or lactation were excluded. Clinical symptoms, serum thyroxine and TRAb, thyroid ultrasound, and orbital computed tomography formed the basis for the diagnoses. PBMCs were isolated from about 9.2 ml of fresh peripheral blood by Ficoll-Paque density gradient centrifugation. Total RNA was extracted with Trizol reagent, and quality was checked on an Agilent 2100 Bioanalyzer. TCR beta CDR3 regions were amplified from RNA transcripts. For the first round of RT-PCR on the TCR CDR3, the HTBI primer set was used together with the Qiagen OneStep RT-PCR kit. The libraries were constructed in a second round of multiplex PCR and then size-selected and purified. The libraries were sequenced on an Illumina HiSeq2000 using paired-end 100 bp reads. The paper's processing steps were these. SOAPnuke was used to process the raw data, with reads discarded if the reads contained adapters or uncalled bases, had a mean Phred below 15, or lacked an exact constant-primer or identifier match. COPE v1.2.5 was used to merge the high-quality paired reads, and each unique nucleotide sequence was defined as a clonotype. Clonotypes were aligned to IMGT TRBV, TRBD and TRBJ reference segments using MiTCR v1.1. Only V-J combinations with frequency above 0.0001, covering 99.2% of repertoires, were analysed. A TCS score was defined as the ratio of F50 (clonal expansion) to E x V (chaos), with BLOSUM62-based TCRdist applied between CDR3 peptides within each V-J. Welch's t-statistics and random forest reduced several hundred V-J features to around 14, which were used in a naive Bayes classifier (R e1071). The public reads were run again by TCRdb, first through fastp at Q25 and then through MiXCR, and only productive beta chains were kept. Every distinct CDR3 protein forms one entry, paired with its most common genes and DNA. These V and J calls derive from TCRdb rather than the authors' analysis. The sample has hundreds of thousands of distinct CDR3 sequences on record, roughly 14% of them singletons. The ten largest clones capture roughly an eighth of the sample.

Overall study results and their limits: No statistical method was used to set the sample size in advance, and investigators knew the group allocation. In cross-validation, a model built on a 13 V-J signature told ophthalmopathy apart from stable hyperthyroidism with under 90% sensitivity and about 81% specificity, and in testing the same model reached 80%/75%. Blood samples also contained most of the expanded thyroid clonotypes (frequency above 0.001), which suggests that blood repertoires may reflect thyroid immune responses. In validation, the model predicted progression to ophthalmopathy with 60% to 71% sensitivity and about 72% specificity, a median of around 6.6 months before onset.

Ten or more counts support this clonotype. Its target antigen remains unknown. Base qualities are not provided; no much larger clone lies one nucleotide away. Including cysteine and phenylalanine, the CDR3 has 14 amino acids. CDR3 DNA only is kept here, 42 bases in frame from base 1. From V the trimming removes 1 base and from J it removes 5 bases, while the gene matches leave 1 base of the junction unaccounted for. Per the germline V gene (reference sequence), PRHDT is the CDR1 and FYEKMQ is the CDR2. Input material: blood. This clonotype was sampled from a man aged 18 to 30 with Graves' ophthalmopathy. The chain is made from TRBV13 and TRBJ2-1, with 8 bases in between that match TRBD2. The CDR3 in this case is CASSLAGGNNEQFF. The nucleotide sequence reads TGTGCCAGCAGCTTAGCGGGGGGGAACAATGAGCAGTTCTTC.